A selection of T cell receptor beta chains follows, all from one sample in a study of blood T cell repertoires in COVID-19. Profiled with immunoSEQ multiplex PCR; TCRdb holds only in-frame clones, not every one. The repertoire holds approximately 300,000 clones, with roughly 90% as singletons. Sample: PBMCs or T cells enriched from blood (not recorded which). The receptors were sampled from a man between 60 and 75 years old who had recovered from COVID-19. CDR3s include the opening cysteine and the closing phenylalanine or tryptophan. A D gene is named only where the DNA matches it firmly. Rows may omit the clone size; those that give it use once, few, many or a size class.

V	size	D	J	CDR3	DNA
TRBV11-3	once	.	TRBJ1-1	CASSSQVQNTEAFF	TGTGCCAGCAGCTCCCAGGTCCAGAACACTGAAGCTTTCTTT
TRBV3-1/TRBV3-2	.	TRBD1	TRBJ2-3	CASSQDRTGKDTQYF	TGTGCCAGCAGCCAAGATCGGACAGGGAAAGATACGCAGTATTTT
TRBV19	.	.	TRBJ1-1	CASSDQRSNTEAFF	TGTGCCAGTAGCGATCAGCGGTCAAACACTGAAGCTTTCTTT
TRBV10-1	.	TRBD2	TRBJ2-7	CASSDPELAGPFHEQYF	TGCGCCAGCAGCGATCCCGAACTAGCGGGACCTTTCCACGAGCAGTACTTC
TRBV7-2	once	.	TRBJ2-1	CASSTTTYNEQFF	TGTGCCAGCAGCACCACCACATACAATGAGCAGTTCTTC
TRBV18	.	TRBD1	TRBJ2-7	CASSPPGGQGLGEQYF	TGTGCCAGCTCACCACCCGGGGGACAGGGCTTGGGCGAGCAGTACTTC
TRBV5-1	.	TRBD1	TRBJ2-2	CASSSGQGYTGELFF	TGCGCCAGCAGCTCGGGACAGGGGTACACCGGGGAGCTGTTTTTT
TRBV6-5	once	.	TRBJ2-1	CASSYSARVGNEQFF	TGTGCCAGCAGTTACTCTGCCAGGGTGGGGAATGAGCAGTTCTTC
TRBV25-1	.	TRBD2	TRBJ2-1	CASSELKLAGKEQFF	TGTGCCAGCAGTGAATTGAAGCTAGCGGGGAAGGAGCAGTTCTTC
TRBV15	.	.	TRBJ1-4	CATSRELRNYEKLFF	TGTGCCACCAGCAGAGAATTGAGGAATTATGAAAAACTGTTTTTT
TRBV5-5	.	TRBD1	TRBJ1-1	CASSYGTGGVTEAFF	TGTGCCAGCAGCTACGGGACAGGGGGAGTCACTGAAGCTTTCTTT
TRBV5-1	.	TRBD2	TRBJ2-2	CASSKLAGGNTGELFF	TGCGCCAGCAGCAAACTAGCGGGAGGGAACACCGGGGAGCTGTTTTTT
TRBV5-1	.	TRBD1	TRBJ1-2	CASSPDRVGGYTF	TGCGCCAGCAGCCCGGACAGGGTGGGTGGCTACACCTTC
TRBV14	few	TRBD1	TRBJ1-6	CASSRTPGQYTSPLHF	TGTGCCAGCAGCCGAACGCCGGGACAGTATACTTCACCCCTCCACTTT
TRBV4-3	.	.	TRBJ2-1	CASSQELQTGFSYNEQFF	TGCGCCAGCAGCCAAGAGCTACAAACAGGGTTCTCCTACAATGAGCAGTTCTTC
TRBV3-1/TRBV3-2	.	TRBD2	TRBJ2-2	CASSQDPWASGREANTGELFF	TGTGCCAGCAGCCAAGATCCTTGGGCTAGCGGGAGAGAGGCGAACACCGGGGAGCTGTTTTTT
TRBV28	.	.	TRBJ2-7	CASSLGQEISYEQYF	TGTGCCAGCAGTTTGGGGCAGGAGATTTCCTACGAGCAGTACTTC
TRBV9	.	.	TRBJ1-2	CASSTHSTGYTF	TGTGCCAGCAGCACCCACAGTACGGGCTACACCTTC
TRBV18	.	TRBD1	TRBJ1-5	CASSQDRVWRDGNQPQHF	TGTGCCAGCTCACAAGACAGGGTTTGGAGGGATGGCAATCAGCCCCAGCATTTT
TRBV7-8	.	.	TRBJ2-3	CASSLQASTDTQYF	TGTGCCAGCAGCTTACAGGCTAGCACAGATACGCAGTATTTT
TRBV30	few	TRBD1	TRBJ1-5	CAWSHPGQVNQPQHF	TGTGCCTGGAGTCACCCGGGACAGGTCAATCAGCCCCAGCATTTT
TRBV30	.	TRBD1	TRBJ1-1	CAWSVWGTGSSTEAFF	TGTGCCTGGAGTGTTTGGGGGACAGGGTCATCCACTGAAGCTTTCTTT
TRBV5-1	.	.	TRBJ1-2	CASSLYGYTF	TGCGCCAGCAGCCTCTATGGCTACACCTTC
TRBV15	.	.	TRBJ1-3	CATSRARAGPGNTIYF	TGTGCCACCAGCAGAGCTAGGGCAGGGCCTGGAAACACCATATATTTT
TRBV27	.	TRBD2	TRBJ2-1	CASSLGTSGRNEQFF	TGTGCCAGCAGTTTGGGGACTAGCGGGAGAAATGAGCAGTTCTTC
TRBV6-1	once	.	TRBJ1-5	CASSEGHRQPQHF	TGTGCCAGCAGTGAAGGACATCGGCAGCCCCAGCATTTT
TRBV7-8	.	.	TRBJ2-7	CASSLSIPGYEQYF	TGTGCCAGCAGCTTATCTATTCCCGGCTACGAGCAGTACTTC
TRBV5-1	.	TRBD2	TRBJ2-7	CASSLVVSGTYEQYF	TGCGCCAGCAGCTTGGTTGTTAGCGGGACTTACGAGCAGTACTTC
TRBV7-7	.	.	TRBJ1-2	CASSTRTSTNYGYTF	TGTGCTAGCAGCACTAGGACGTCGACTAACTATGGCTACACCTTC
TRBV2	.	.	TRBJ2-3	CASTPWRGGTDTQYF	TGTGCCAGCACTCCCTGGAGGGGCGGCACAGATACGCAGTATTTT
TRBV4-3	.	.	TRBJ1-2	CASSHLRQDYGYTF	TGCGCCAGCAGTCACCTAAGGCAGGACTATGGCTACACCTTC
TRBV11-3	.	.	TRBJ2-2	CASSRRGPGAGELFF	TGTGCCAGCAGCCGGAGGGGCCCGGGAGCCGGGGAGCTGTTTTTT
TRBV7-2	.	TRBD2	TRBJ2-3	CASSLYGTSGRTDTQYF	TGTGCCAGCAGCCTATACGGGACTAGCGGGAGGACAGATACGCAGTATTTT
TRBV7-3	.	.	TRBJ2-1	CASSLTLNRGNEQFF	TGTGCCAGCAGCTTAACGTTGAACCGGGGCAATGAGCAGTTCTTC
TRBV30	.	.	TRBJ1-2	CAWSVQLHYGYTF	TGTGCCTGGAGTGTACAGTTACACTATGGCTACACCTTC
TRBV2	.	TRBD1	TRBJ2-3	CASRPGQGSDTQYF	TGTGCCAGCAGACCCGGACAGGGGTCAGATACGCAGTATTTT
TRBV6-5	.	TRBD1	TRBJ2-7	CASSKQGSYEQYF	TGTGCCAGCAGTAAACAGGGGAGCTACGAGCAGTACTTC
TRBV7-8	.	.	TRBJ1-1	CASSLDGRGPEAFF	TGTGCCAGCAGCTTGGACGGGAGGGGTCCTGAAGCTTTCTTT
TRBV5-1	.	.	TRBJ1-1	CASSKDTLSTEAFF	TGCGCCAGCAGCAAGGACACCCTCAGCACTGAAGCTTTCTTT